This T cell receptor (beta chain) came from a study of blood T cell repertoires in COVID-19. Study details: The origin of the acute and convalescent COVID-19 samples was the United States, Italy and Spain. T cells, B-cell-depleted T cells, or PBMCs supplied cDNA or gDNA.

The Seattle patients, enrolled during active infection, were followed longitudinally. Trimming cost V 7 bases and J 4 bases; bases outside gene matches: 5. The CDR3 has 14 amino acids. Germline lookup yields CDR1 SGHRS and CDR2 YFSETQ. In the original workflow: Reference gene primer amplification yielded estimated nucleated cell counts. Libraries were prepared by immunoSEQ multiplex PCR; TCRdb keeps only in-frame clonotypes and omits some of them. The V and J calls and clone size were taken over from that table, and D and trimming were inferred from the DNA. Of about 240,000 clones in the sample, 92% were seen once.

The sequence was obtained from a man aged 25-45 years with COVID-19, enrolled during active disease. Sequencing input: peripheral blood. J is TRBJ2-5 and V is TRBV5-1; 12 nucleotides match TRBD1. CDR3 DNA: TGCGCCAGCCTGGGACAGGGGGCGGGAGAGACCCAGTACTTC. Residues: CASLGQGAGETQYF.